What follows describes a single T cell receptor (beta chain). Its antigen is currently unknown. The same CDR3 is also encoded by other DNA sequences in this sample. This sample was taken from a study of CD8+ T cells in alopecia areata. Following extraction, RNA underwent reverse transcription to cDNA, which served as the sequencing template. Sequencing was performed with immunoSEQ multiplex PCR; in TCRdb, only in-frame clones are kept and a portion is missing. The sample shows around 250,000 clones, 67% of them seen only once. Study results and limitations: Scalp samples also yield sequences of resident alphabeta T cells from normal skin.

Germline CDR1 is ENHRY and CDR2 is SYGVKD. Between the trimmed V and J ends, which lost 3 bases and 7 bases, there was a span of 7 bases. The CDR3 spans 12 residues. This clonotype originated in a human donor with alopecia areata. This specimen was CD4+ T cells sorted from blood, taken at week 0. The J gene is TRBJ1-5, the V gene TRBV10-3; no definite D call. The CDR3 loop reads CAISESGQPQHF. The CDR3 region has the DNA TGTGCCATCAGTGAAAGCGGGCAGCCCCAGCATTTT.